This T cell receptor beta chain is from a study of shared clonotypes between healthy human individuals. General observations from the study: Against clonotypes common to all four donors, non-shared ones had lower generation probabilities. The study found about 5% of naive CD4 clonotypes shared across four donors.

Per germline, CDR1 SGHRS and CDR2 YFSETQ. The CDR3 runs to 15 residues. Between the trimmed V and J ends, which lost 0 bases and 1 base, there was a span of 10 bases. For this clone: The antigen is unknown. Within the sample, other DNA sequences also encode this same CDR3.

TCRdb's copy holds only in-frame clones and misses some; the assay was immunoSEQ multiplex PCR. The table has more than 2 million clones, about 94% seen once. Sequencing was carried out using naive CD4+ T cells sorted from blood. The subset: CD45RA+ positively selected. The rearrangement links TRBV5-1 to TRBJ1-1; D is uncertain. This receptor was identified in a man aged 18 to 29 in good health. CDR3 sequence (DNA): TGCGCCAGCAGCTTGGGGGCAGGTAAGAACACTGAAGCTTTCTTT. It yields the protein CASSLGAGKNTEAFF.